The T cell receptor (beta chain) under discussion was sequenced for a study of CD8+CD57+ T cells in acquired aplastic anemia. Sequencing involved patients with CD8+CD57+ cell expansion previously shown by flow cytometry. Germline lookup yields CDR1 LNHNV and CDR2 YYDKDF (reference sequence). CDR3 length equals 14 residues. V gave up 3 bases and J gave up 5 bases; unmatched junction bases: 6. The use of genomic DNA as template underpinned the TCR beta VDJ and CDR3 profiling. TCRdb reprocessed the reads with MiXCR, giving one entry per CDR3 protein. Found here are about 40,000 distinct CDR3 sequences, about 63% of them singletons; the top ten hold roughly 60%.

Sequencing was performed on sorted CD4+, CD8+, or CD8+CD57+ T cells (not recorded which) from PBMCs. This TCR derives from a human donor with aplastic anemia. J is TRBJ1-2 and V is TRBV15; 7 bases agree with TRBD1. The CDR3 protein is CATSRAGQRYGYTF. The CDR3 DNA is TGTGCCACCAGCAGGGCGGGACAGAGGTATGGCTACACCTTC.